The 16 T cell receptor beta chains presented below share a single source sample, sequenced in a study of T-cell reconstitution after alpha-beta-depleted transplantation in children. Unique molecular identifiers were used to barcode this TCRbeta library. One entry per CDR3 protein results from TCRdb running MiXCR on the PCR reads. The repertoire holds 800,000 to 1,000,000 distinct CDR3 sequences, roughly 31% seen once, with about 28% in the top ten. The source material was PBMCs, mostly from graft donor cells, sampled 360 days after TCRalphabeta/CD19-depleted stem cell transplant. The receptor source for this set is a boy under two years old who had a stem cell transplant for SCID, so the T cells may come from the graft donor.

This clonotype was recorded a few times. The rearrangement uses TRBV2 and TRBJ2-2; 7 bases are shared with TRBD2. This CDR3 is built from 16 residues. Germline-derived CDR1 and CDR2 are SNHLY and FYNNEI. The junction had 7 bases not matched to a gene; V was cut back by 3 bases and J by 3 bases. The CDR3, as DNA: TGTGCCAGCAGTGATCTCGCGGGGGTTTACACCGGGGAGCTGTTTTTT. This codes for CASSDLAGVYTGELFF.

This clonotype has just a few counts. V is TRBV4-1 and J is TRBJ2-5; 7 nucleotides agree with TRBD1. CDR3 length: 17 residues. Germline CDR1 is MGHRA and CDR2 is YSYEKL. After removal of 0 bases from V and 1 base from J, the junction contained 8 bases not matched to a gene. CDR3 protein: CASSQDRQGDGQETQYF. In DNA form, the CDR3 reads TGCGCCAGCAGCCAAGATAGGCAGGGGGATGGCCAAGAGACCCAGTACTTC.

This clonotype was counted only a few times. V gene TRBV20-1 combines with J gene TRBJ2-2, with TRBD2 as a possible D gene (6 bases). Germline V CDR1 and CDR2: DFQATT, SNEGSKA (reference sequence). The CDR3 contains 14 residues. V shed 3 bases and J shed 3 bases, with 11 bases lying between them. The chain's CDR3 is CSASAGPYTGELFF. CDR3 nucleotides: TGCAGTGCTAGCGCGGGACCCTACACCGGGGAGCTGTTTTTT.

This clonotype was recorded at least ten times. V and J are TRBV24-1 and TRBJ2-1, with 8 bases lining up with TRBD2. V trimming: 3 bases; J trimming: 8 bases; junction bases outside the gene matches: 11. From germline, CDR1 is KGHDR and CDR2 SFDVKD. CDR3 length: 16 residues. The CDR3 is CATSDGARGAGDEQFF. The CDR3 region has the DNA TGTGCCACCAGTGATGGGGCGCGGGGGGCGGGCGATGAGCAGTTCTTC.

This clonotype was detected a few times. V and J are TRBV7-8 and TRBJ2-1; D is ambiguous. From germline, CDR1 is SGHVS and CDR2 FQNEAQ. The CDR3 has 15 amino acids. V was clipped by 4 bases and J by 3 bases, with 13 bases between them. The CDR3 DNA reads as TGTGCCAGCAGCTCCCGTAGGGTGGACTACAATGAGCAGTTCTTC. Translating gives CASSSRRVDYNEQFF. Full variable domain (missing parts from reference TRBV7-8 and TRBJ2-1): GAGVSQSPRYKVAKRGQDVALRCDPISGHVSLFWYQQALGQGPEFLTYFQNEAQLDKSGLPSDRFFAERPEGSVSTLKIQRTQQEDSAVYLCASSSRRVDYNEQFFGPGTRLTVL.

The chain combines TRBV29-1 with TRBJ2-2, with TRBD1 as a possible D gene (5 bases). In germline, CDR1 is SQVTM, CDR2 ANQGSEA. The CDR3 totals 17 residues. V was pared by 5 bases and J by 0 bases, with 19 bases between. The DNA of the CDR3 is TGCAGCGTTCAGGGATGGGGTTCCCCAGCGAACACCGGGGAGCTGTTTTTT. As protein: CSVQGWGSPANTGELFF.

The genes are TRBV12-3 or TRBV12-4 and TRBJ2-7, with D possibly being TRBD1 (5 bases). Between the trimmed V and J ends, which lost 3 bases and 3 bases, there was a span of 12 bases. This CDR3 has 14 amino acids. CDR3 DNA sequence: TGTGCCAGCAGTTTGGCACAGGACAACTACGAGCAGTACTTC. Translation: CASSLAQDNYEQYF.

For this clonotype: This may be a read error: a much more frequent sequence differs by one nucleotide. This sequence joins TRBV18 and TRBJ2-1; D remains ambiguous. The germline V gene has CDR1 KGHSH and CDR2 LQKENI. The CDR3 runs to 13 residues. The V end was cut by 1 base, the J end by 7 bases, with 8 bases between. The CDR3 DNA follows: TGTGCCAGCTCACCACATCTAGTGAATGAGCAGTTCTTC. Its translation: CASSPHLVNEQFF.

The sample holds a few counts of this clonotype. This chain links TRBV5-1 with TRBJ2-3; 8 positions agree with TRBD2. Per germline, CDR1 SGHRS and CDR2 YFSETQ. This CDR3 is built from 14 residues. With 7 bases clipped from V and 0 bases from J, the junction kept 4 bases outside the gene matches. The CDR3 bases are TGCGCCAGCGAAGCGGGGGCTAGCACAGATACGCAGTATTTT. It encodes CASEAGASTDTQYF. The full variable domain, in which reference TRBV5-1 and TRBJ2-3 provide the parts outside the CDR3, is KAGVTQTPRYLIKTRGQQVTLSCSPISGHRSVSWYQQTPGQGLQFLFEYFSETQRNKGNFPGRFSGRQFSNSRSEMNVSTLELGDSALYLCASEAGASTDTQYFGPGTRLTVL.

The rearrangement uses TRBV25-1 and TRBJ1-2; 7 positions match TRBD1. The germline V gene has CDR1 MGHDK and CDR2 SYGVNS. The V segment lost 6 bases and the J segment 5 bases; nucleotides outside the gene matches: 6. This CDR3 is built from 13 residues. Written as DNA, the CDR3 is TGTGCCAGCAGAAGCTCAGGGGGGTATGGCTACACCTTC. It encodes CASRSSGGYGYTF.

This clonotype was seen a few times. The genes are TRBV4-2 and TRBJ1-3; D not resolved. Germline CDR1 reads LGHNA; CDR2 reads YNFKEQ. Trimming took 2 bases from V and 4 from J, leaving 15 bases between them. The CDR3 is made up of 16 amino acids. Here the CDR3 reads CASSQNGRPYGNTIYF. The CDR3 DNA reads TGTGCCAGCAGCCAAAATGGGAGGCCTTACGGAAACACCATATATTTT.

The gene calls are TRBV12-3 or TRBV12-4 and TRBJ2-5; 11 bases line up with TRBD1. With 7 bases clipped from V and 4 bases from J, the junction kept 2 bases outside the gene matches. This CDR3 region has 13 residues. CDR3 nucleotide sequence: TGTGCCAGCATGGGACAGGGGGGAGAGACCCAGTACTTC. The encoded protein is CASMGQGGETQYF.

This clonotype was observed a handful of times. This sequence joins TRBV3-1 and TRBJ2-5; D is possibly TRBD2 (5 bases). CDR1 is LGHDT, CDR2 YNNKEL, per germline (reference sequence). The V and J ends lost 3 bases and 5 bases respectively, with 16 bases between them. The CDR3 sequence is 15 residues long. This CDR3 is CASSHRLPLGETQYF. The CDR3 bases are TGTGCCAGCAGCCACCGACTACCGTTGGGGGAGACCCAGTACTTC.

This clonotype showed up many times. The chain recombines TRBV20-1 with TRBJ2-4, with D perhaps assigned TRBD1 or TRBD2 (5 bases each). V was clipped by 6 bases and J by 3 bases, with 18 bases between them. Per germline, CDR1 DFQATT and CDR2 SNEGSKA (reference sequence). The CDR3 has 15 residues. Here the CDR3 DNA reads TGCAGTGCGCCGGACTTAACAAGGGGCAAAAACATTCAGTACTTC. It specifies CSAPDLTRGKNIQYF.

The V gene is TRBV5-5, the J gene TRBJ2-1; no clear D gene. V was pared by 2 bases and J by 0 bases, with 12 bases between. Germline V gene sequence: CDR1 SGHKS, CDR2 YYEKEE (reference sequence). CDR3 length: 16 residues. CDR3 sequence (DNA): TGTGCCAGCAGCTTTGGGGAAGGAAGCTCCTACAATGAGCAGTTCTTC. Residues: CASSFGEGSSYNEQFF.

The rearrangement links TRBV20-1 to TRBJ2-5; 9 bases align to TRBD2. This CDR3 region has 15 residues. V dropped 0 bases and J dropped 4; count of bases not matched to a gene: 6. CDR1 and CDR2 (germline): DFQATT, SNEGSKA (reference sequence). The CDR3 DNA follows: TGCAGTGCTAGAGATCTGCGGGGGGGCCGAGAGACCCAGTACTTC. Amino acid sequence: CSARDLRGGRETQYF.